This is a list of T cell receptor beta chains from one sample in a study of cytomegalovirus exposure and HLA in healthy donors. Clones were read by immunoSEQ multiplex PCR, and TCRdb kept only the in-frame ones, dropping some. The data hold approximately 150,000 clones, with 70% to 80% observed a single time. Sequencing used PBMCs. The receptors come from a woman in her thirties or forties in good health and CMV-seronegative. CDR3s include the opening cysteine and the closing phenylalanine or tryptophan. The order of the fields is V gene, J gene, clone size, D gene, CDR3 protein, CDR3 DNA. The D gene is left open where the match is weak. Clone size is stated in some rows and not others, as once, few, many or a class when expanded.

>TRBV28|TRBJ1-1|-|-
CASSLLGGADTEAFF
TGTGCCAGCAGTTTATTAGGGGGGGCAGACACTGAAGCTTTCTTT
>TRBV7-2|TRBJ2-1|few|-
CASSSRSSLGNEQFF
TGTGCCAGCAGCTCGCGGTCCTCTCTCGGGAATGAGCAGTTCTTC
>TRBV7-2|TRBJ2-6|-|-
CASSYRAGANVLTF
TGTGCCAGCAGCTACAGGGCTGGGGCCAACGTCCTGACTTTC
>TRBV2|TRBJ2-1|-|-
CASRGRSYNEQFF
TGTGCCAGCAGAGGCAGGTCCTACAATGAGCAGTTCTTC
>TRBV4-3|TRBJ2-7|-|TRBD1
CASSRDRTGRYEQYF
TGCGCCAGCAGCCGAGACCGGACAGGGCGATACGAGCAGTACTTC
>TRBV29-1|TRBJ2-7|-|TRBD1
CSVRTGAFEYEQYF
TGCAGCGTTCGCACAGGGGCCTTTGAATACGAGCAGTACTTC
>TRBV7-3|TRBJ2-1|once|-
CASSLASEAVINEQFF
TGTGCCAGCAGCTTAGCTAGCGAGGCCGTCATCAATGAGCAGTTCTTC
>TRBV9|TRBJ1-2|-|-
CASSAGFKNREAYGYTF
TGTGCCAGCAGCGCCGGTTTTAAAAACAGAGAAGCCTATGGCTACACCTTC
>TRBV6-5|TRBJ1-2|-|-
CASSYSLQGQRYGYTF
TGTGCCAGCAGTTACTCGTTGCAGGGTCAGCGATATGGCTACACCTTC
>TRBV6-4|TRBJ2-2|-|-
CASSDSRNPTGELFF
TGTGCCAGCAGTGACTCGAGGAACCCCACCGGGGAGCTGTTTTTT
>TRBV7-2|TRBJ1-6|-|TRBD1
CASSNRGHYNSPLHF
TGTGCCAGCAGCAACAGGGGGCACTATAATTCACCCCTCCACTTT
>TRBV18|TRBJ2-3|once|TRBD2
CASSATSGGAGDTQYF
TGTGCCAGCTCAGCGACTAGCGGGGGGGCCGGAGATACGCAGTATTTT
>TRBV30|TRBJ1-2|-|-
CAWSEFSSLSYGYTF
TGTGCCTGGAGTGAGTTTAGCAGTTTATCGTATGGCTACACCTTC
>TRBV11-2|TRBJ2-7|-|-
CASSLQGYEQYF
TGTGCCAGCAGCCTCCAGGGCTACGAGCAGTACTTC
>TRBV7-9|TRBJ2-7|-|TRBD1
CASTNSGGYEQYF
TGTGCCAGCACTAACTCAGGGGGCTACGAGCAGTACTTC
>TRBV28|TRBJ1-5|-|-
CASSVSSNQPQHF
TGTGCCAGCTCGGTGAGCAGCAATCAGCCCCAGCATTTT
>TRBV2|TRBJ1-3|few|-
CASSELSGNTIYF
TGTGCCAGCAGTGAACTCTCTGGAAACACCATATATTTT
>TRBV4-3|TRBJ1-6|-|-
CASSQVGGSSYNSPLHF
TGCGCCAGCAGCCAAGTGGGGGGGAGCTCCTATAATTCACCCCTCCACTTT
>TRBV25-1|TRBJ2-3|few|TRBD2
CASSGAGGLADTQYF
TGTGCCAGCAGTGGGGCGGGGGGGCTTGCAGATACGCAGTATTTT
>TRBV27|TRBJ1-5|-|TRBD1
CASSLLWVPGQVLQPQHF
TGTGCCAGCAGCCTGCTCTGGGTGCCGGGACAGGTTCTTCAGCCCCAGCATTTT
>TRBV28|TRBJ1-2|once|TRBD1
CASSNGQGNGYTF
TGTGCCAGCAGTAATGGACAGGGCAACGGCTACACCTTC
>TRBV7-3|TRBJ2-1|once|-
CASSLIGGNEQFF
TGTGCCAGCAGCTTAATCGGAGGGAATGAGCAGTTCTTC
>TRBV11-2|TRBJ2-7|-|TRBD2
CASSFRGVAYVEQYF
TGTGCCAGCAGCTTTCGGGGGGTGGCGTACGTGGAGCAGTACTTC
>TRBV5-1|TRBJ2-5|-|-
CASTLGGAEQETQYF
TGCGCCAGCACCCTCGGTGGGGCAGAACAAGAGACCCAGTACTTC
>TRBV5-3|TRBJ2-1|few|-
CARSSRTEVNILAYNEQFF
TGTGCCAGAAGCTCCCGGACAGAGGTGAATATTCTTGCCTACAATGAGCAGTTCTTC
>TRBV30|TRBJ2-5|-|-
CAWSVGTKETQYF
TGTGCCTGGAGTGTTGGGACAAAAGAGACCCAGTACTTC
>TRBV29-1|TRBJ1-1|-|TRBD1
CSVGQGPNTEAFF
TGCAGCGTTGGACAGGGGCCGAACACTGAAGCTTTCTTT
>TRBV7-7|TRBJ1-3|-|-
CASSFVIGNTIYF
TGTGCTAGCAGCTTTGTTATTGGAAACACCATATATTTT
>TRBV5-6|TRBJ2-1|-|-
CASSLGGVWGDEQFF
TGTGCCAGCAGCTTGGGGGGGGTTTGGGGCGATGAGCAGTTCTTC
>TRBV11-2|TRBJ2-2|once|-
CASSRMGPGELFF
TGTGCCAGCAGCCGGATGGGGCCCGGGGAGCTGTTTTTT
>TRBV27|TRBJ1-2|few|TRBD1
CASSLNHGQASWNYGYTF
TGTGCCAGCAGTTTAAACCATGGACAGGCGTCATGGAACTATGGCTACACCTTC
>TRBV4-2|TRBJ2-6|-|-
CASSQDLGSGANGLTF
TGTGCCAGCAGCCAAGATTTGGGTTCTGGGGCCAACGGCCTGACTTTC
>TRBV6-1|TRBJ2-7|-|TRBD1
CAISPPGAGGREQYF
TGTGCCATCAGCCCGCCGGGGGCAGGGGGCAGGGAGCAGTACTTC
>TRBV5-1|TRBJ1-5|-|TRBD1
CASSLGDRENQPQHF
TGCGCCAGCAGCTTAGGGGACAGAGAAAATCAGCCCCAGCATTTT
>TRBV18|TRBJ2-5|-|-
CASSLYGEETQYF
TGTGCCAGCTCACTCTACGGGGAAGAGACCCAGTACTTC
>TRBV9|TRBJ2-5|-|TRBD2
CASSEYGGSGIQETQYF
TGTGCCAGCAGCGAATACGGAGGTAGCGGGATTCAAGAGACCCAGTACTTC
>TRBV7-2|TRBJ2-3|few|TRBD2
CASSLAPAGADTQYF
TGTGCCAGCAGCTTAGCGCCCGCGGGGGCAGATACGCAGTATTTT
>TRBV5-4|TRBJ2-7|-|TRBD1
CASSYGGQGAYEQYF
TGTGCCAGCAGCTATGGAGGACAGGGGGCCTACGAGCAGTACTTC
>TRBV5-4|TRBJ2-5|-|TRBD1
CASSLWNRGQETQYF
TGTGCCAGCAGCTTGTGGAACAGGGGGCAAGAGACCCAGTACTTC
>TRBV7-9|TRBJ2-5|-|-
CASSLVSGVGETQYF
TGTGCCAGCAGCTTAGTCTCCGGGGTGGGAGAGACCCAGTACTTC
>TRBV5-4|TRBJ2-2|few|-
CASSWTVNTGELFF
TGTGCCAGCAGTTGGACTGTCAACACCGGGGAGCTGTTTTTT
>TRBV19|TRBJ2-1|-|TRBD1
CASSIGTGLYNEQFF
TGTGCCAGTAGTATAGGGACAGGGCTATACAATGAGCAGTTCTTC